This T cell receptor beta chain was sequenced in a study of blood T cell repertoires in COVID-19. Study at large: Specimens from acute and convalescent COVID-19 originated in the United States, Italy and Spain. From T cells, B-cell-depleted T cells, or PBMCs came the material, which was cDNA or gDNA.

Study processing details: Amplification of reference gene primers provided the estimated nucleated cell counts. Only in-frame clones appear in the TCRdb table, and some are missing; sequencing was by immunoSEQ multiplex PCR. The DNA gave D and trimming, while V, J and clone size come from that table. The data show around 370,000 clones, 90% seen once. The CDR3 runs 16 residues. The V and J ends lost 0 bases and 4 bases respectively, with 12 bases between them. Per germline, CDR1 MNHNS and CDR2 SASEGT. The source material was peripheral blood. This clonotype originated in a man in his late teens or twenties with active or convalescent COVID-19. The rearrangement uses TRBV6-1 and TRBJ2-2; perhaps TRBD1 as D (6 bases). CDR3 coding DNA: TGTGCCAGCAGTGAAGCCTGGGGGCTGGGCACCGGGGAGCTGTTTTTT. Translated: CASSEAWGLGTGELFF.